These T cell receptor beta chains were read from a single sample in a study of blood T cell repertoires in COVID-19. Repertoires were generated with immunoSEQ multiplex PCR, while TCRdb's copy carries only in-frame clones and drops some. The repertoire holds about 120,000 clones, with roughly four fifths as singletons. The specimen was peripheral blood. These receptors came from a man aged 65 to 79 with active or convalescent COVID-19. The CDR3 runs from the conserved cysteine through the conserved F or W. A D gene is named only where the DNA matches it firmly. Clone size, where shown, is once, few, many, or a class for clones that have expanded.

j_gene: TRBJ1-4
v_gene: TRBV11-2
d_gene: .
abundance: .
CDR3aa: CASSTVRTGLTPNEKLFF
CDR3nt: TGTGCCAGCAGCACAGTTAGGACTGGACTTACTCCTAATGAAAAACTGTTTTTT

j_gene: TRBJ2-7
v_gene: TRBV28
d_gene: TRBD2
abundance: .
CDR3aa: CASTSGGTSGTYEQYF
CDR3nt: TGTGCCAGCACGTCGGGTGGGACTAGCGGAACGTACGAGCAGTACTTC

j_gene: TRBJ1-2
v_gene: TRBV6-4
d_gene: TRBD1
abundance: once
CDR3aa: CASSPRGGMDYGYTF
CDR3nt: TGTGCCAGCAGCCCCAGAGGGGGCATGGACTATGGCTACACCTTC

j_gene: TRBJ1-6
v_gene: TRBV5-1
d_gene: .
abundance: .
CDR3aa: CASSLQGLGNSPLHF
CDR3nt: TGCGCCAGCAGCTTACAGGGTTTGGGGAATTCACCCCTCCACTTT

j_gene: TRBJ1-1
v_gene: TRBV19
d_gene: TRBD1
abundance: few
CDR3aa: CAGPTGKNTEAFF
CDR3nt: TGTGCCGGCCCGACAGGGAAGAACACTGAAGCTTTCTTT

j_gene: TRBJ2-5
v_gene: TRBV28
d_gene: TRBD1
abundance: .
CDR3aa: CASSRPGQGAETQYF
CDR3nt: TGTGCCAGCAGCCGACCGGGACAGGGGGCGGAGACCCAGTACTTC

j_gene: TRBJ2-1
v_gene: TRBV11-3
d_gene: .
abundance: .
CDR3aa: CASSFHLSGNEQFF
CDR3nt: TGTGCCAGCAGCTTCCACCTTAGCGGCAATGAGCAGTTCTTC

j_gene: TRBJ2-1
v_gene: TRBV6-1
d_gene: .
abundance: .
CDR3aa: CASSELTGALNEQFF
CDR3nt: TGTGCCAGCAGTGAACTCACGGGAGCCCTCAATGAGCAGTTCTTC

j_gene: TRBJ2-2
v_gene: TRBV19
d_gene: TRBD2
abundance: .
CDR3aa: CASSNLAGDNTGELFF
CDR3nt: TGTGCCAGTAGTAACCTAGCGGGGGATAACACCGGGGAGCTGTTTTTT

j_gene: TRBJ1-1
v_gene: TRBV10-3
d_gene: .
abundance: .
CDR3aa: CAISDRNKGPFF
CDR3nt: TGTGCCATCAGTGATCGTAACAAGGGGCCCTTCTTT